One sample yielded the 10 T cell receptor beta chains listed below, sequenced in a study of blood T cell repertoires in COVID-19. Sequencing used immunoSEQ multiplex PCR; TCRdb keeps in-frame clones, though not all of them. This sample has around 180,000 clones, with 70% to 90% found just once. The sample consisted of peripheral blood. The source of these receptors is a man aged 70-80 years with active or convalescent COVID-19.

A single count supports this clone. V gene TRBV24-1 combines with J gene TRBJ1-4; D might be TRBD1 (6 bases). V was clipped by 5 bases and J by 8 bases, with 14 bases between them. The germline CDR1 and CDR2 sequences are KGHDR and SFDVKD. The CDR3 loop spans 14 amino acids. CDR3 coding DNA: TGTGCCACCAGTGGTGGGGGCATCGGGGAAAAACTGTTTTTT. As protein: CATSGGGIGEKLFF.

The genes are TRBV18 and TRBJ2-1; 11 bases are a match to TRBD2. The V segment lost 3 bases and the J segment 7 bases; nucleotides outside the gene matches: 11. The CDR3 runs 17 residues. Germline V gives CDR1 KGHSH, CDR2 LQKENI. CDR3 sequence: CASSPLAGASGRNEQFF. The CDR3 coding sequence is TGTGCCAGCTCACCCTTAGCTGGGGCTAGCGGGAGGAATGAGCAGTTCTTC.

The sample holds one count of this clone. This chain links TRBV5-1 with TRBJ1-1; D gene unclear. Germline CDR1 and CDR2: SGHRS and YFSETQ. The germline V and J ends were trimmed by 2 bases and 1 base, with 6 bases remaining between them. The CDR3 contains 13 residues. The CDR3 DNA sequence: TGCGCCAGCAGCTTCCAGCGGAACACTGAAGCTTTCTTT. This gives the protein CASSFQRNTEAFF.

The V gene is TRBV2, the J gene TRBJ1-1, with D perhaps TRBD1 (5 bases). Germline CDR1 reads SNHLY; CDR2 reads FYNNEI. The CDR3 has 15 residues. Between the trimmed V and J ends, which lost 1 base and 0 bases, there was a span of 9 bases. CDR3 coding DNA: TGTGCCAGCAGTGAAGGTATAGGGGTGAACACTGAAGCTTTCTTT. It encodes CASSEGIGVNTEAFF.

The chain employs TRBV19 and TRBJ1-2, with D unresolved. The CDR3 totals 13 residues. The V end lost 3 bases, the J end lost 0 bases, and 5 bases lay between the germline ends. The germline gives CDR1 LNHDA, CDR2 SQIVND (reference sequence). This CDR3 reads CASSISANYGYTF. CDR3 nucleotides: TGTGCCAGTAGTATCTCGGCTAACTATGGCTACACCTTC. The full variable domain, completed using reference TRBV19 and TRBJ1-2, is DGGITQSPKYLFRKEGQNVTLSCEQNLNHDAMYWYRQDPGQGLRLIYYSQIVNDFQKGDIAEGYSVSREKKESFPLTVTSAQKNPTAFYLCASSISANYGYTFGSGTRLTVV.

The V gene is TRBV27, the J gene TRBJ2-7; 10 bases align to TRBD2. CDR1 is MNHEY and CDR2 is SMNVEV in the germline V gene (reference sequence). Trimming at V came to 8 bases and at J to 7 bases, leaving 17 bases not matched to a gene. The CDR3 is 16 residues long. CDR3 coding DNA: TGTGCCAGCGGAGCGGGAGGGCTTGGTTGGGCTTCGGAGCAGTACTTC. Its protein product is CASGAGGLGWASEQYF.

This chain uses TRBV7-9 with TRBJ2-2, with 8 bases that match TRBD1. Germline values: CDR1 SEHNR, CDR2 FQNEAQ (reference sequence). The length of the CDR3 is 15 residues. V was clipped by 2 bases and J by 7 bases; unmatched bases: 6. This CDR3 reads CASSLSGGLYGELFF. In DNA, the CDR3 is TGTGCCAGCAGCTTATCAGGGGGCCTTTACGGGGAGCTGTTTTTT.

This clone occurred a few times. The chain joins TRBV11-2 to TRBJ2-3; D perhaps matches TRBD2 (5 bases). Trimming cost V 1 base and J 4 bases, with 12 bases left between them. CDR1 SGHAT and CDR2 FQNNGV come from the germline V gene. The CDR3 is made up of 15 amino acids. The CDR3 sequence is CASSLGGLDSDTQYF. The CDR3 DNA is TGTGCCAGCAGCTTAGGCGGGCTAGACTCAGATACGCAGTATTTT.

This clone came up once. This sequence joins TRBV6-2 or TRBV6-3 and TRBJ1-4; TRBD1 matches 7 bases. CDR1 and CDR2 from the germline V gene are MNHEY and SVGEGT. J lost 8 bases, V lost 6 bases, and 12 bases had no gene match. The CDR3 covers 15 residues. CDR3 in DNA: TGTGCCAGCAGACCTCCCCACAGGGGCGAAGAAAAACTGTTTTTT. Translated: CASRPPHRGEEKLFF.

V and J are TRBV2 and TRBJ1-1; D is undetermined. Germline values: CDR1 SNHLY, CDR2 FYNNEI. The CDR3 contains 14 residues. Trimming left V 8 bases short and J 1 base short, with 14 bases between. The CDR3 here is CASGFRDQNTEAFF. CDR3 nucleotides: TGTGCCAGCGGGTTTCGGGATCAGAACACTGAAGCTTTCTTT.